This T cell receptor (beta chain) comes out of a study of cytomegalovirus exposure and HLA in healthy donors. The study's findings and limits: Altogether, more than 150 TCR beta chains were recorded as cytomegalovirus-associated.

To note about this clone: The antigen remains undetermined.

CDR1 is LNHNV, CDR2 YYDKDF, per germline (reference sequence). This CDR3 region has 13 residues. The germline V and J ends were trimmed by 2 bases and 5 bases, with 9 bases remaining between them. The PCR used 60 Vbeta and 13 Jbeta primers. Some clones are missing from TCRdb's copy, which holds only in-frame ones; the method was immunoSEQ multiplex PCR. Here the sample spans 150,000 to 200,000 clones, about 80% being singletons. The TCR comes from a young woman in good health and CMV-seropositive. Material for sequencing was PBMCs. The chain is built from TRBV15 and TRBJ2-5; perhaps TRBD2 as D (5 bases). CDR3 coding DNA: TGTGCCACCAGCAGAAATGCGGGCGAGACCCAGTACTTC. It translates to CATSRNAGETQYF.